Listed below are T cell receptor beta chains from one sample, sequenced in a study of blood T cell repertoires in COVID-19. The table came from immunoSEQ multiplex PCR; TCRdb's copy has only in-frame clones and leaves some out. Of about 670,000 clones in the sample, more than 80% are singletons; the top ten hold 0.2% to 0.3%. Sequenced sample: peripheral blood. These receptors were taken from a woman aged 18-30 years with acute or convalescent COVID-19. Both conserved end residues are part of each CDR3. The order of the fields is V gene, clone size, D gene, J gene, CDR3 DNA, CDR3 protein. The D gene is left open where the match is weak. Clone size is shown for a subset of rows, as once, few, many or a class of expanded clone.

V gene: TRBV4-1
clone size: once
D gene: NA
J gene: TRBJ1-4
CDR3 DNA: TGCGCCAGCAGCCTCAGGGGTGAAAAACTGTTTTTT
CDR3 protein: CASSLRGEKLFF

V gene: TRBV6-5
clone size: once
D gene: NA
J gene: TRBJ1-3
CDR3 DNA: TGTGCCAGCTCTCCCGGGGAAGGTGGAAACACCATATATTTT
CDR3 protein: CASSPGEGGNTIYF

V gene: TRBV9
clone size: NA
D gene: NA
J gene: TRBJ2-1
CDR3 DNA: TGTGCCAGCAGCGACGCCACCACGGACAATGAGCAGTTCTTC
CDR3 protein: CASSDATTDNEQFF

V gene: TRBV4-3
clone size: once
D gene: NA
J gene: TRBJ2-7
CDR3 DNA: TGCGCCAGCAGCCAAGGCTCCCGTTGGAGTCCCTACGAGCAGTACTTC
CDR3 protein: CASSQGSRWSPYEQYF

V gene: TRBV5-5
clone size: NA
D gene: NA
J gene: TRBJ2-7
CDR3 DNA: TGTGCCAGCAGCTCCTCTGTTGCCTACGAGCAGTACTTC
CDR3 protein: CASSSSVAYEQYF

V gene: TRBV4-1
clone size: NA
D gene: NA
J gene: TRBJ1-6
CDR3 DNA: TGCGCCAGCAGCCAAGGGGCCCCACCCCTCCACTTT
CDR3 protein: CASSQGAPPLHF

V gene: TRBV15
clone size: NA
D gene: TRBD2
J gene: TRBJ2-7
CDR3 DNA: TGTGCCACCAGCAGAGGCGTGGGGGGGAGCTCCTACGAGCAGTACTTC
CDR3 protein: CATSRGVGGSSYEQYF

V gene: TRBV7-2
clone size: NA
D gene: TRBD2
J gene: TRBJ2-3
CDR3 DNA: TGTGCCAGCAGCTTAGAGGCTAGCGGGGGAGAAAGCACAGATACGCAGTATTTT
CDR3 protein: CASSLEASGGESTDTQYF

V gene: TRBV27
clone size: few
D gene: NA
J gene: TRBJ1-2
CDR3 DNA: TGTGCCAGCAGTTTGGTTGGAGGAGTAGGCGGCTACACCTTC
CDR3 protein: CASSLVGGVGGYTF

V gene: TRBV10-3
clone size: NA
D gene: NA
J gene: TRBJ1-3
CDR3 DNA: TGTGCCATCACGGGAGAGGGGACTGGAAACACCATATATTTT
CDR3 protein: CAITGEGTGNTIYF

V gene: TRBV21-1
clone size: NA
D gene: NA
J gene: TRBJ1-1
CDR3 DNA: TGTGCCAGCAGCAAGAAACAGGGGGCGGGTACTGAAGCTTTCTTT
CDR3 protein: CASSKKQGAGTEAFF

V gene: TRBV5-1
clone size: once
D gene: NA
J gene: TRBJ1-1
CDR3 DNA: TGCGCCAGCAGCCTTTCAGGTGGCTGGGCAGGCACTGAAGCTTTCTTT
CDR3 protein: CASSLSGGWAGTEAFF

V gene: TRBV6-1
clone size: NA
D gene: TRBD1
J gene: TRBJ1-2
CDR3 DNA: TGTGCCAGCAGTGAGGAGGGGACAGTCTATGGCTACACCTTC
CDR3 protein: CASSEEGTVYGYTF

V gene: TRBV18
clone size: once
D gene: TRBD1
J gene: TRBJ2-7
CDR3 DNA: TGTGCCAGCTCACCAAGGGACAGGGGGCCTTACGAGCAGTACTTC
CDR3 protein: CASSPRDRGPYEQYF

V gene: TRBV4-3
clone size: NA
D gene: NA
J gene: TRBJ1-2
CDR3 DNA: TGCGCCAGCAGCCCCTCCCTGACGAGAGGCGGCTACACCTTC
CDR3 protein: CASSPSLTRGGYTF

V gene: TRBV7-2
clone size: few
D gene: TRBD1
J gene: TRBJ2-1
CDR3 DNA: TGTGCCAGCAGCTTAGGAGGTACAGGGGGGAGAAATGAGCAGTTCTTC
CDR3 protein: CASSLGGTGGRNEQFF

V gene: TRBV7-2
clone size: NA
D gene: TRBD1
J gene: TRBJ1-6
CDR3 DNA: TGTGCCAGCATCCCTGAGGGGGCCGAAAATTCACCCCTCCACTTT
CDR3 protein: CASIPEGAENSPLHF

V gene: TRBV4-2
clone size: NA
D gene: NA
J gene: TRBJ1-1
CDR3 DNA: TGTGCCAGCAGCCAAGGCGTCACTGAAGCTTTCTTT
CDR3 protein: CASSQGVTEAFF

V gene: TRBV28
clone size: NA
D gene: TRBD1
J gene: TRBJ1-5
CDR3 DNA: TGTGCCAGCAGGGGGACAGGAGGGTCGCGGAGCAATCAGCCCCAGCATTTT
CDR3 protein: CASRGTGGSRSNQPQHF

V gene: TRBV6-6
clone size: NA
D gene: TRBD1
J gene: TRBJ1-4
CDR3 DNA: TGTGCCAGCAGTTACGTGACAGGGGCCGGTGAAAAACTGTTTTTT
CDR3 protein: CASSYVTGAGEKLFF

V gene: TRBV19
clone size: few
D gene: TRBD1
J gene: TRBJ1-6
CDR3 DNA: TGTGCCAGCCGGGACAGGGTTTGGAATTCACCCCTCCACTTT
CDR3 protein: CASRDRVWNSPLHF

V gene: TRBV2
clone size: NA
D gene: TRBD1
J gene: TRBJ2-7
CDR3 DNA: TGTGCCAGCAGGGGGGGGACAGGGGCCCACGAGCAGTACTTC
CDR3 protein: CASRGGTGAHEQYF

V gene: TRBV20-1
clone size: NA
D gene: NA
J gene: TRBJ1-4
CDR3 DNA: TGCAGTGGCGGGCATGAAAAACTGTTTTTT
CDR3 protein: CSGGHEKLFF

V gene: TRBV3-1/TRBV3-2
clone size: NA
D gene: NA
J gene: TRBJ1-1
CDR3 DNA: TGTGCCAGCAGCCAAGTCGGGACCGTCTACCGGGGGGACACTGAAGCTTTCTTT
CDR3 protein: CASSQVGTVYRGDTEAFF

V gene: TRBV7-3
clone size: NA
D gene: TRBD1
J gene: TRBJ1-1
CDR3 DNA: TGTGCCAGCAGGTCCGGGACAGGGGGCGACACTGAAGCTTTCTTT
CDR3 protein: CASRSGTGGDTEAFF

V gene: TRBV30
clone size: few
D gene: NA
J gene: TRBJ1-2
CDR3 DNA: TGTGCCTGGAGTGTTCAGGGGATTCGCGGCTACACCTTC
CDR3 protein: CAWSVQGIRGYTF

V gene: TRBV15
clone size: NA
D gene: NA
J gene: TRBJ2-1
CDR3 DNA: TGTGCCACCAGCAGAGACGGTGGCAGGGAAGAGCAGTTCTTC
CDR3 protein: CATSRDGGREEQFF

V gene: TRBV9
clone size: NA
D gene: TRBD1
J gene: TRBJ1-6
CDR3 DNA: TGTGCCAGCAGCTCCCGGGGATCGCAGGGGGCTAATTCACCCCTCCACTTT
CDR3 protein: CASSSRGSQGANSPLHF

V gene: TRBV2
clone size: NA
D gene: TRBD2
J gene: TRBJ2-2
CDR3 DNA: TGTGCCAGCAGTGAATCGAGACTAGCGGGATTGGCCGGGGAGCTGTTTTTT
CDR3 protein: CASSESRLAGLAGELFF

V gene: TRBV5-8
clone size: few
D gene: NA
J gene: TRBJ1-3
CDR3 DNA: TGTGCCAGCAGCTCCAGGGTGAGGGGAAACACCATATATTTT
CDR3 protein: CASSSRVRGNTIYF

V gene: TRBV6-1
clone size: NA
D gene: TRBD2
J gene: TRBJ2-3
CDR3 DNA: TGTGCCAGCAGTGAAATTCCCGGGGGGTCCCGCACAGATACGCAGTATTTT
CDR3 protein: CASSEIPGGSRTDTQYF

V gene: TRBV7-7
clone size: NA
D gene: TRBD1
J gene: TRBJ2-1
CDR3 DNA: TGTGCCAGCAGCCCCGACGTCGGGGCCACAGGGGTCAGGTACAATGAGCAGTTCTTC
CDR3 protein: CASSPDVGATGVRYNEQFF

V gene: TRBV2
clone size: NA
D gene: TRBD2
J gene: TRBJ2-7
CDR3 DNA: TGTGCCAGCACAAAGGAGGGTAGCGCGGGGGATAGTTACGAGCAGTACTTC
CDR3 protein: CASTKEGSAGDSYEQYF

V gene: TRBV4-1
clone size: NA
D gene: NA
J gene: TRBJ1-5
CDR3 DNA: TGCGCCAGCAGCCAAGTCCCGAGGACAGAGAATCAGCCCCAGCATTTT
CDR3 protein: CASSQVPRTENQPQHF

V gene: TRBV27
clone size: NA
D gene: NA
J gene: TRBJ1-5
CDR3 DNA: TGTGCCAGCAGTTTATCGGACGGGATCAGCAATCAGCCCCAGCATTTT
CDR3 protein: CASSLSDGISNQPQHF

V gene: TRBV19
clone size: NA
D gene: TRBD1
J gene: TRBJ1-5
CDR3 DNA: TGTGCCAGTAGTCCCGGGACAGGGTTTAAGCCCCAGCATTTT
CDR3 protein: CASSPGTGFKPQHF

V gene: TRBV6-2/TRBV6-3
clone size: NA
D gene: NA
J gene: TRBJ1-5
CDR3 DNA: TGTGCCAGCAGTTTCCCCCCTTGGACAGCCTCTAATCAGCCCCAGCATTTT
CDR3 protein: CASSFPPWTASNQPQHF

V gene: TRBV10-3
clone size: NA
D gene: NA
J gene: TRBJ2-7
CDR3 DNA: TGTGCCATCGGAACAGGTAGTGAGGCCTACGAGCAGTACTTC
CDR3 protein: CAIGTGSEAYEQYF

V gene: TRBV19
clone size: NA
D gene: NA
J gene: TRBJ2-7
CDR3 DNA: TGTGCCAGTAGTCCCTGGGAGTCAAGCCCTTCCTACGAGCAGTACTTC
CDR3 protein: CASSPWESSPSYEQYF

V gene: TRBV6-2/TRBV6-3
clone size: once
D gene: NA
J gene: TRBJ1-6
CDR3 DNA: TGTGCCAGCAGCCTAGCGGCAGAGGGGAATTCACCCCTCCACTTT
CDR3 protein: CASSLAAEGNSPLHF

V gene: TRBV19
clone size: NA
D gene: NA
J gene: TRBJ1-1
CDR3 DNA: TGTGCCAGTAGGGGGCAAGGGAAGAACACTGAAGCTTTCTTT
CDR3 protein: CASRGQGKNTEAFF

V gene: TRBV23-1
clone size: NA
D gene: NA
J gene: TRBJ1-2
CDR3 DNA: TGCGCCAGCAGTCCCCACAGGGAAGGGCATGGCTACACCTTC
CDR3 protein: CASSPHREGHGYTF

V gene: TRBV24-1
clone size: once
D gene: NA
J gene: TRBJ2-7
CDR3 DNA: TGTGCCACCAGTGAGCAGGGCGCCTACGAGCAGTACTTC
CDR3 protein: CATSEQGAYEQYF

V gene: TRBV21-1
clone size: NA
D gene: NA
J gene: TRBJ2-7
CDR3 DNA: TGTGCCAGCACCACAGGGGGCGGGTACGAGCAGTACTTC
CDR3 protein: CASTTGGGYEQYF

V gene: TRBV4-3
clone size: NA
D gene: TRBD1
J gene: TRBJ1-2
CDR3 DNA: TGCGCCAGCAGCCAGTTGACAGGGGGGGTTGATGGCTACACCTTC
CDR3 protein: CASSQLTGGVDGYTF

V gene: TRBV10-3
clone size: NA
D gene: NA
J gene: TRBJ2-5
CDR3 DNA: TGTGCCACGGGACAACCGTACCAAGAGACCCAGTACTTC
CDR3 protein: CATGQPYQETQYF

V gene: TRBV10-3
clone size: NA
D gene: NA
J gene: TRBJ1-2
CDR3 DNA: TGTGCCATCGGCCAGGGGAACTATGGCTACACCTTC
CDR3 protein: CAIGQGNYGYTF

V gene: TRBV6-5
clone size: once
D gene: TRBD2
J gene: TRBJ2-7
CDR3 DNA: TGTGCCAGCAGTTACGCACTAGCGGCGATAACCTACGAGCAGTACTTC
CDR3 protein: CASSYALAAITYEQYF

V gene: TRBV7-3
clone size: NA
D gene: NA
J gene: TRBJ1-6
CDR3 DNA: TGTGCCAGCAGCCTCCGGGCGGCCGGGGGGGCTGGGAATTCACCCCTCCACTTT
CDR3 protein: CASSLRAAGGAGNSPLHF